The source of this T cell receptor beta chain is a study of T cells in Graves' hyperthyroidism and ophthalmopathy. Comment on this clonotype: The antigen remains undetermined.

The study's findings and limits: Researchers report that a 13 V-J model separated ophthalmopathy from stable hyperthyroidism.

The source material, RNA transcripts, was used to amplify TCR beta CDR3 regions. Researchers ran a first-round RT-PCR on the TCR CDR3 using the HTBI primer set. In TCRdb, the multiplex PCR reads were re-called with MiXCR into one record per CDR3 protein. The sample carries under 400,000 distinct CDR3 sequences, approximately 15% recorded once. Germline-derived CDR1 and CDR2 are SGDLS and YYNGEE. CDR3 size: 15 residues. The V and J ends lost 1 base and 0 bases respectively, with 8 bases between them. The receptor was derived from a man in his thirties or forties with Graves' hyperthyroidism. V is TRBV9 and J is TRBJ2-1; D gene uncertain. The sample taken for sequencing was blood. The CDR3 loop is CASSVLQSSYNEQFF. Written as DNA, the CDR3 is TGTGCCAGCAGCGTATTACAGAGCTCCTACAATGAGCAGTTCTTC.